One and the same sample provided the 31 T cell receptor beta chains below, sequenced in a study of T cell responses to AZD1222 COVID-19 vaccine. Assay: immunoSEQ multiplex PCR; the TCRdb copy retains only in-frame clones and omits some. The profile shows approximately 150,000 clones, more than 80% of them singletons. The sequences come from peripheral blood, collected on day 0 of AZD1222 vaccination. Receptors originate from an adult in good health.

This clone was found a few times. The chain recombines TRBV29-1 with TRBJ2-7; maybe TRBD1 (6 bases). Germline values: CDR1 SQVTM, CDR2 ANQGSEA. V lost 4 bases and J lost 1, with 17 bases in between. CDR3 length equals 15 residues. The CDR3 loop reads CSVVVMDSPSYEQYF. CDR3 coding DNA: TGCAGCGTTGTGGTAATGGACAGCCCGTCCTACGAGCAGTACTTC.

This clone was counted once. The chain uses TRBV7-2 and TRBJ2-5, with D unresolved. The germline V gene has CDR1 SGHTA and CDR2 FQGNSA. Trimming took 2 bases from V and 5 from J, leaving 12 bases between them. The CDR3 is 14 residues long. CDR3 nucleotide sequence: TGTGCCAGCAGCTTACCCGGACCGGTGGAGACCCAGTACTTC. It codes for CASSLPGPVETQYF.

This clone was recorded a few times. The genes are TRBV5-1 and TRBJ2-2; 10 bases map to TRBD2. CDR1 is SGHRS, CDR2 YFSETQ, per germline. The CDR3 is made up of 16 amino acids. The ends lost 4 bases at V and 3 bases at J; junction bases unmatched: 6. The CDR3 is CASSRKAGGDTGELFF. The CDR3 DNA reads as TGCGCCAGCAGCCGGAAAGCGGGAGGGGACACCGGGGAGCTGTTTTTT.

The chain combines TRBV12-3 or TRBV12-4 with TRBJ2-7; D gene unclear. CDR3 length: 12 amino acids. With 4 bases removed from V and 9 bases from J, the gap between germline ends came to 13 bases. The CDR3 region has the DNA TGTGCCAGCAGTTCGCTGGGCAGTGGGCAGTACTTC. Its translation is CASSSLGSGQYF.

The rearrangement uses TRBV19 and TRBJ1-4; 8 nucleotides match TRBD1. Germline values: CDR1 LNHDA, CDR2 SQIVND (reference sequence). Trimming at V came to 9 bases and at J to 0 bases, leaving 9 bases not matched to a gene. The CDR3 consists of 16 residues. CDR3 in amino acids: CASRDRIRATNEKLFF. As DNA, the CDR3 is TGTGCCAGCCGGGACAGGATCCGAGCAACTAATGAAAAACTGTTTTTT.

The CDR3 loop reads CASSVTDSYEQYF. In DNA form, the CDR3 reads TGTGCCAGCAGCGTGACGGATTCCTACGAGCAGTACTTC. The V gene is TRBV9, the J gene TRBJ2-7; the D is unclear. V lost 2 bases and J lost 1, with 7 bases in between. The CDR3 is 13 amino acids. The germline V gene encodes CDR1 SGDLS and CDR2 YYNGEE.

The chain combines TRBV30 with TRBJ1-4, with D possibly TRBD1 on 5 matching bases. The V end was cut by 7 bases, the J end by 8 bases, with 20 bases between. CDR1 and CDR2 (germline): GTSNPN, SVGIG (reference sequence). This CDR3 contains 14 residues. CDR3 DNA: TGTGCCTCCTCGAGTGGGGGGGTTTGGGAAAAACTGTTTTTT. This encodes CASSSGGVWEKLFF.

The chain joins TRBV13 to TRBJ2-5; possibly TRBD2 for D (5 bases). This CDR3 spans 13 amino acids. Per germline, CDR1 PRHDT and CDR2 FYEKMQ (reference sequence). V was cut by 5 bases and J by 2 bases, with 9 bases left in between. CDR3 nucleotides: TGTGCCAGCAGCCCCCGGGAACAAGAGACCCAGTACTTC. This encodes CASSPREQETQYF.

The table lists this clone with a count of one. This chain uses TRBV6-5 with TRBJ2-7; 9 nucleotides agree with TRBD1. This CDR3 has 15 residues. Germline V CDR1 and CDR2: MNHEY, SVGAGI. Trimming took 5 bases from V and 1 from J; bases not matched to a gene: 6. The CDR3 DNA follows: TGTGCCAGCAGTCCAGGGACAGGGTTATCCTACGAGCAGTACTTC. Encoded protein: CASSPGTGLSYEQYF.

J is TRBJ2-1 and V is TRBV5-1; 10 nucleotides line up with TRBD2. Germline CDR1 and CDR2: SGHRS and YFSETQ. This CDR3 contains 15 residues. V dropped 4 bases and J dropped 4; count of bases not matched to a gene: 5. The CDR3 spells CASSPGTSEYNEQFF. CDR3 DNA sequence: TGCGCCAGCAGCCCCGGGACTAGCGAGTACAATGAGCAGTTCTTC.

This chain uses TRBV4-3 with TRBJ2-1; TRBD2 aligns across 8 bases. This CDR3 spans 16 amino acids. Germline V gene lookup returns CDR1 LGHNA and CDR2 YSLEER. After removal of 0 bases from V and 9 bases from J, the junction contained 10 bases not matched to a gene. CDR3 in DNA: TGCGCCAGCAGCCAAGACCGGACTAGCCTCACGGGTGAGCAGTTCTTC. As protein: CASSQDRTSLTGEQFF.

The chain is built from TRBV29-1 and TRBJ2-3, with D possibly matching TRBD2 (7 bases). With 4 bases removed from V and 4 bases from J, the gap between germline ends came to 15 bases. This CDR3 is 14 amino acids long. Germline assignment: CDR1 SQVTM and CDR2 ANQGSEA. CDR3 protein: CSVVDTGGPDTQYF. The CDR3 region has the DNA TGCAGCGTTGTGGACACGGGGGGCCCAGATACGCAGTATTTT.

The genes are TRBV5-6 and TRBJ2-2; the D is unclear. This CDR3 is built from 13 residues. The V end lost 2 bases, the J end lost 2 bases, and 4 bases lay between the germline ends. The germline gives CDR1 SGHDT, CDR2 YYEEEE. The CDR3 reads CASSFVNTGELFF. CDR3 bases: TGTGCCAGCAGCTTCGTCAACACCGGGGAGCTGTTTTTT.

This clone has more than one count but fewer than ten. The rearrangement uses TRBV6-2 or TRBV6-3 and TRBJ1-5; D ambiguous. From germline, CDR1 is MNHEY and CDR2 SVGEGT. The ends were cut back, 2 bases at V and 2 bases at J, with 10 bases in the middle. There are 15 residues in the CDR3. The CDR3 nucleotides are TGTGCCAGCAGTTACGAGCGGTGGGGCAATCAGCCCCAGCATTTT. Its protein product is CASSYERWGNQPQHF.

CDR3 coding DNA: TGCGCCAGCAGACTAGCGGGGGGGCGAGGGCAAGAGACCCAGTACTTC. This translates into CASRLAGGRGQETQYF. The rearrangement joins TRBV5-1 to TRBJ2-5; 13 bases match TRBD2. The CDR3 consists of 16 residues. The ends lost 5 bases at V and 2 bases at J; junction bases unmatched: 6. The V gene's germline CDR1 is SGHRS and CDR2 YFSETQ.

The V gene is TRBV7-2, the J gene TRBJ1-2, with D maybe TRBD1 (6 bases). Germline V gene sequence: CDR1 SGHTA, CDR2 FQGNSA. This CDR3 is 15 amino acids long. Trimming took off 1 base at V and 6 bases at J, with 15 bases between the two ends. As DNA, the CDR3 is TGTGCCAGCAGCTTAGAATCGGGGGGGGCCCATGGCTACACCTTC. Translated, it gives CASSLESGGAHGYTF. Using reference TRBV7-2 and TRBJ1-2 for the parts outside the CDR3, the full variable domain is GAGVSQSPSNKVTEKGKDVELRCDPISGHTALYWYRQSLGQGLEFLIYFQGNSAPDKSGLPSDRFSAERTGGSVSTLTIQRTQQEDSAVYLCASSLESGGAHGYTFGSGTRLTVV.

The J gene is TRBJ2-5, the V gene TRBV15; 12 bases align to TRBD1. V shed 1 base and J 4 bases; nucleotides not matched to a gene: 7. The CDR3 loop spans 17 amino acids. Per germline, CDR1 LNHNV and CDR2 YYDKDF (reference sequence). The CDR3 coding sequence is TGTGCCACCAGCAGAGGGGTGGGACAGGGGGCCAGAGAGACCCAGTACTTC. Translating it yields CATSRGVGQGARETQYF.

CDR3: CASSFGLYNEQFF. The CDR3, as DNA: TGTGCCAGCAGCTTTGGTCTATACAATGAGCAGTTCTTC. V is TRBV11-3 and J is TRBJ2-1; D unresolved. V lost 3 bases to trimming and J lost 4 bases, with 7 bases between them. Germline-derived CDR1 and CDR2 are SGHNT and YENEEA. The CDR3 consists of 13 residues.

This clone has just one count. The chain joins TRBV6-6 to TRBJ1-5, with a tentative D call TRBD1 (6 bases). This CDR3 is built from 15 residues. Looked up from germline, CDR1 is MNHNY and CDR2 is SVGAGI (reference sequence). The V gene lost 6 bases and the J gene lost 7 bases, with 19 bases spanning the gap. CDR3 nucleotide sequence: TGTGCCAGCAGCCCACATCGGGGGGGCTGGCAGCCCCAGCATTTT. Translating gives CASSPHRGGWQPQHF.

V is TRBV7-2 and J is TRBJ1-2; possibly TRBD1 for D (6 bases). The ends were cut back, 5 bases at V and 2 bases at J, with 9 bases in the middle. Germline CDR1 is SGHTA and CDR2 is FQGNSA. This CDR3 has 13 residues. The CDR3 region is CASSRDKNYGYTF. As DNA, the CDR3 is TGTGCCAGCAGCCGGGACAAGAACTATGGCTACACCTTC.

This chain connects TRBV5-4 to TRBJ1-2; D is perhaps TRBD1 (6 bases). Germline values: CDR1 SGHNT, CDR2 YYREEE (reference sequence). The CDR3 spans 14 residues. Between the trimmed V and J ends, which lost 4 bases and 6 bases, there was a span of 16 bases. The CDR3 bases are TGTGCCAGCAGCCCTACCGGGACACCGAATGGCTACACCTTC. Residues: CASSPTGTPNGYTF.

The chain has TRBV3-1 (or the pseudogene TRBV3-2) and TRBJ1-6; 8 bases match TRBD1. Germline CDR1 reads LGHDT; CDR2 reads YNNKEL (reference sequence). Trimming took 5 bases from V and 6 from J; bases not matched to a gene: 9. The CDR3 covers 16 residues. CDR3 coding DNA: TGTGCCAGCAGCAAACTGCAGGGGGCGGGTAATTCACCCCTCCACTTT. Its protein is CASSKLQGAGNSPLHF.

This chain links TRBV7-2 with TRBJ1-2; weak D call: TRBD1 (6 bases). The CDR3 contains 16 residues. V was pared by 1 base and J by 6 bases, with 18 bases between. Germline CDR1 is SGHTA and CDR2 is FQGNSA. The CDR3 loop reads CASSLEWRGYRNGYTF. As DNA, the CDR3 is TGTGCCAGCAGCTTAGAATGGAGGGGGTACCGTAATGGCTACACCTTC.

As concerns this clone: Other DNA sequences within the sample encode an identical CDR3. The chain is built from TRBV6-5 and TRBJ1-5; D remains unclear. The CDR3 is made up of 15 amino acids. V gave up 3 bases and J gave up 1 base, with 10 bases separating them. Germline V lookup: CDR1 MNHEY, CDR2 SVGAGI. The CDR3 region has the DNA TGTGCCAGCAGTTATTCAGGAGGAAGCAATCAGCCCCAGCATTTT. It is translated as CASSYSGGSNQPQHF.

V gene TRBV19 combines with J gene TRBJ2-3; TRBD2 aligns across 8 bases. The CDR3 loop spans 16 amino acids. V lost 3 bases to trimming and J lost 2 bases; unmatched junction nucleotides: 7. The germline CDR1 and CDR2 sequences are LNHDA and SQIVND (reference sequence). The CDR3 DNA is TGTGCCAGTAGTATTGCTAGCGGGTTCCTCACAGATACGCAGTATTTT. Its translation: CASSIASGFLTDTQYF.

This sequence joins TRBV6-2 or TRBV6-3 and TRBJ1-2; D is unresolved. Per germline, CDR1 MNHEY and CDR2 SVGEGT. V was pared by 6 bases and J by 6 bases, with 20 bases between. The CDR3 totals 15 residues. As DNA, the CDR3 is TGTGCCAGCAGCGAACACAATAAAGGGCCGGATGGCTACACCTTC. Its translation: CASSEHNKGPDGYTF.

This rearrangement joins TRBV18 to TRBJ1-4; D is perhaps TRBD1 (5 bases). Between the trimmed V and J ends, which lost 1 base and 7 bases, there was a span of 7 bases. The CDR3 runs 13 residues. Germline V gene lookup returns CDR1 KGHSH and CDR2 LQKENI. CDR3 bases: TGTGCCAGCTCACCACAGGGGCCTGAAAAACTGTTTTTT. This sequence encodes CASSPQGPEKLFF.

The chain carries TRBV13 and TRBJ2-1, with 8 nucleotides matching TRBD2. Germline V gives CDR1 PRHDT, CDR2 FYEKMQ (reference sequence). The CDR3 length is 14 residues. After removal of 7 bases from V and 0 bases from J, the junction contained 2 bases not matched to a gene. CDR3 nucleotide sequence: TGTGCCAGCAAAAGCGGGAGCTCCTACAATGAGCAGTTCTTC. Protein sequence: CASKSGSSYNEQFF.

V usage is TRBV2 and J usage is TRBJ1-5, with a possible D match to TRBD1 (5 bases). Trimming took off 6 bases at V and 1 base at J, with 13 bases between the two ends. Germline lookup yields CDR1 SNHLY and CDR2 FYNNEI. This CDR3 is 15 amino acids long. The CDR3 reads CASRYGGVSNQPQHF. For the CDR3, the DNA is TGTGCCAGCAGGTACGGAGGGGTGAGCAATCAGCCCCAGCATTTT.

This chain connects TRBV9 to TRBJ1-2; D call uncertain. CDR3 size: 16 residues. The germline CDR1 and CDR2 sequences are SGDLS and YYNGEE. V was cut by 0 bases and J by 8 bases, with 20 bases left in between. The CDR3 loop is CASSVGPGVSYRGYTF. The CDR3 coding sequence is TGTGCCAGCAGCGTAGGGCCGGGCGTATCGTACCGCGGCTACACCTTC.

The genes are TRBV28 and TRBJ1-6, with D tentatively TRBD1 (5 bases). Between the trimmed V and J ends, which lost 5 bases and 6 bases, there was a span of 17 bases. Per the germline V gene, CDR1 is MDHEN and CDR2 is SYDVKM. This CDR3 has 16 residues. The CDR3 DNA is TGTGCCAGCAGTACCTACCAGGGCGGCCTTAATTCACCCCTCCACTTT. Amino acid sequence: CASSTYQGGLNSPLHF.